The next 4 T cell receptor beta chains were all read from a single sample in a study of blood T cells in healthy people across ages. Alongside a J-beta primer mix, a sample-barcoded 5' primer served in a second PCR lasting about 7 to 12 cycles. Using its own MiXCR run on the 5' RACE reads, TCRdb lists one record per CDR3 protein. Altogether 710,000 or so distinct CDR3 sequences are present, approximately 21% being singletons, with the ten largest covering around a fifth. The specimen was blood. These receptors were collected from a man between 65 and 79 years old in good health.

This clonotype was seen repeatedly, ten times or more. Here the CDR3 reads CSATGTANTEAFF. CDR3 nucleotides: TGCAGTGCAACCGGGACGGCGAACACTGAAGCTTTCTTT. This chain links TRBV20-1 with TRBJ1-1, with D maybe TRBD1 (5 bases). This CDR3 spans 13 amino acids. The germline gives CDR1 DFQATT, CDR2 SNEGSKA (reference sequence). V lost 6 bases and J 1 base, leaving 12 bases between the germline ends.

V usage is TRBV9 and J usage is TRBJ2-1; 8 positions match TRBD2. The CDR3 runs to 16 residues. Germline-derived CDR1 and CDR2 are SGDLS and YYNGEE. J lost 7 bases, V lost 4 bases, and 13 bases had no gene match. CDR3 protein: CASSTRGLGVWNEQFF. CDR3 nucleotides: TGTGCCAGCAGCACTAGGGGACTAGGAGTGTGGAATGAGCAGTTCTTC.

This sequence joins TRBV12-3 or TRBV12-4 and TRBJ1-5, with 9 bases matching TRBD1. V lost 5 bases, J lost 0 bases, and 8 bases stayed unmatched. The CDR3 length is 17 residues. This CDR3 reads CASSAPGQGNSNQPQHF. As DNA, the CDR3 is TGTGCCAGCAGTGCTCCGGGACAGGGAAATAGCAATCAGCCCCAGCATTTT.

The CDR3 here is CASSLTPLNSPLHF. CDR3 nucleotide sequence: TGTGCCAGCAGTTTAACCCCCTTGAATTCACCCCTCCACTTT. This chain connects TRBV27 to TRBJ1-6; D not resolved. CDR3 size: 14 residues. Trimming left V 2 bases short and J 7 bases short, with 9 bases between. Per germline, CDR1 MNHEY and CDR2 SMNVEV (reference sequence).